This T cell receptor (beta chain) was documented in a study of cytomegalovirus exposure and HLA in healthy donors. Donors had nominal health at sampling but likely had unrecorded immune exposures. PCR primers comprised 60 Vbeta and 13 Jbeta primers. Clones were read by immunoSEQ multiplex PCR, and TCRdb kept only the in-frame ones, dropping some. The sample includes about 89,000 clones, 60% to 70% of them seen just once. Germline values: CDR1 SQVTM, CDR2 ANQGSEA. This CDR3 spans 16 amino acids. V dropped 1 base and J dropped 4 bases, with 19 bases sitting between them. The sample consisted of PBMCs. V and J are TRBV29-1 and TRBJ1-1; the D gene is possibly TRBD1 (5 bases). The clonotype originates from a woman in her twenties or thirties in good health and CMV-seronegative. The CDR3 loop is CSVEGRNRPGVTEAFF. In nucleotides, the CDR3 is TGCAGCGTTGAAGGCCGGAATCGACCGGGGGTCACTGAAGCTTTCTTT. The full variable domain, in which reference TRBV29-1 and TRBJ1-1 provide the parts outside the CDR3, is SAVISQKPSRDICQRGTSLTIQCQVDSQVTMMFWYRQQPGQSLTLIATANQGSEATYESGFVIDKFPISRPNLTFSTLTVSNMSPEDSSIYLCSVEGRNRPGVTEAFFGQGTRLTVV.